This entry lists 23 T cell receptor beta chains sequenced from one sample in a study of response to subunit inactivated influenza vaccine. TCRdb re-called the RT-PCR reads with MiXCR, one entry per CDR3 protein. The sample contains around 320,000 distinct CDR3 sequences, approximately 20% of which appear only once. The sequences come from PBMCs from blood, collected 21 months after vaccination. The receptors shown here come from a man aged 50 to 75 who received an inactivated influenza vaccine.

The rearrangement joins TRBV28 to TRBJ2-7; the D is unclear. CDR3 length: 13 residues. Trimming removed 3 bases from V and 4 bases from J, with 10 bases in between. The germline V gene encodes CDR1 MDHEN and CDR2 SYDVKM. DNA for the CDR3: TGTGCCAGCAGTTTTGACGGCAGTTACGAGCAGTACTTC. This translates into CASSFDGSYEQYF. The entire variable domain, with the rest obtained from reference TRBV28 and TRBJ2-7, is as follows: DVKVTQSSRYLVKRTGEKVFLECVQDMDHENMFWYRQDPGLGLRLIYFSYDVKMKEKGDIPEGYSVSREKKERFSLILESASTNQTSMYLCASSFDGSYEQYFGPGTRLTVT.

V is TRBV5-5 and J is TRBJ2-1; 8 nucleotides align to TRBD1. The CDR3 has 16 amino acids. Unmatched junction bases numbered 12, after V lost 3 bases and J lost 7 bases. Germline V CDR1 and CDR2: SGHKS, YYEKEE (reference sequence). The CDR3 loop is CASSWGPDRAMNEQFF. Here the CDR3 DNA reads TGTGCCAGCAGCTGGGGCCCGGACAGGGCGATGAATGAGCAGTTCTTC. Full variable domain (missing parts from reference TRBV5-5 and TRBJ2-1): DAGVTQSPTHLIKTRGQQVTLRCSPISGHKSVSWYQQVLGQGPQFIFQYYEKEERGRGNFPDRFSARQFPNYSSELNVNALLLGDSALYLCASSWGPDRAMNEQFFGPGTRLTVL.

In DNA, the CDR3 is TGTGCCAGCAGCTTGAGTTTATTAGGGGCGATGGGTCAGTTCTTC. Its translation is CASSLSLLGAMGQFF. This chain joins TRBV5-2 and TRBJ2-1; the DNA was not used to check the table's D call, TRBD1. TRBV5-2 is termed a pseudogene. The length of the CDR3 is 15 residues.

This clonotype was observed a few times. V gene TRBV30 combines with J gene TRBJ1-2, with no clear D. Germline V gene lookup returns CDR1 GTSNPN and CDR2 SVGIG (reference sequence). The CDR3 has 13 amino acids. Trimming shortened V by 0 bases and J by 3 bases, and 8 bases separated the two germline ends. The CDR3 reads CAWSVGRDYGYTF. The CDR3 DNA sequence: TGTGCCTGGAGTGTAGGACGGGACTATGGCTACACCTTC.

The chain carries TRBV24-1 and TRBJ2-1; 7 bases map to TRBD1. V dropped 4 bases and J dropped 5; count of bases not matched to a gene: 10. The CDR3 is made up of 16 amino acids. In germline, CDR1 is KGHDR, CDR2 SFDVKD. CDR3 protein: CATSEKGQEANNEQFF. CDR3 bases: TGTGCCACCAGTGAGAAAGGACAGGAAGCAAACAATGAGCAGTTCTTC.

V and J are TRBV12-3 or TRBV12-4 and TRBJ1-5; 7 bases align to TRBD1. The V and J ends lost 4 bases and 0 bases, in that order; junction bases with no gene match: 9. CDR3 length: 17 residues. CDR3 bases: TGTGCCAGCAGTTACCATCCGGGACAGTCTAGCAATCAGCCCCAGCATTTT. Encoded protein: CASSYHPGQSSNQPQHF.

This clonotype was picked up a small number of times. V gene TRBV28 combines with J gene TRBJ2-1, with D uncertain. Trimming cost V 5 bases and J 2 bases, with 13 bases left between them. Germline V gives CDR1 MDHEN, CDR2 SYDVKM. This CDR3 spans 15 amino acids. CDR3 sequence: CASSPGGRTYNEQFF. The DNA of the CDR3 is TGTGCCAGCAGTCCTGGTGGTAGGACCTACAATGAGCAGTTCTTC.

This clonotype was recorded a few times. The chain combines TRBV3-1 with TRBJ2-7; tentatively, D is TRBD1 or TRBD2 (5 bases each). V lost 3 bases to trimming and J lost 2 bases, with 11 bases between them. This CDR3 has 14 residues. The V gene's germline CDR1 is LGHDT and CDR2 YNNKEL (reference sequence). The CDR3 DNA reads TGTGCCAGCAGCCAGCGCCGGGACCCCTACGAGCAGTACTTC. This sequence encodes CASSQRRDPYEQYF.

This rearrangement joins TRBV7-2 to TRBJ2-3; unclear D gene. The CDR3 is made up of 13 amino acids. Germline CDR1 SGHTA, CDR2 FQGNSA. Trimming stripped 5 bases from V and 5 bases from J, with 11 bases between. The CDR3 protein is CASSPGWEDTQYF. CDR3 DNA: TGTGCCAGCAGCCCCGGCTGGGAAGATACGCAGTATTTT.

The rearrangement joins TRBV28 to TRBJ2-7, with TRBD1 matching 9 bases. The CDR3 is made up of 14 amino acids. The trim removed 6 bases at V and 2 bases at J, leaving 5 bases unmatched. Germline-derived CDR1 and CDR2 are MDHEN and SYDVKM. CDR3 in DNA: TGTGCCAGCAGAGAAAGGGACAGGGCCTACGAGCAGTACTTC. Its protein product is CASRERDRAYEQYF.

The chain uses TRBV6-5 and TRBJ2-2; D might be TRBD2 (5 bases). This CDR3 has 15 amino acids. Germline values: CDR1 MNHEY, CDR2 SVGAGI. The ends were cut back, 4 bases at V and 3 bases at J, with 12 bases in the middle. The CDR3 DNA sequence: TGTGCCAGCAGTTTAATAGAAGCGGACACCGGGGAGCTGTTTTTT. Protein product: CASSLIEADTGELFF.

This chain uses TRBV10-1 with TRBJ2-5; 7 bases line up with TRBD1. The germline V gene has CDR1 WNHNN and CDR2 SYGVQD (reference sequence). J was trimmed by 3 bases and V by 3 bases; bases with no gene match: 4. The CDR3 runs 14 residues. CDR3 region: CASSESGTEETQYF. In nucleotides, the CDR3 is TGCGCCAGCAGTGAATCCGGGACAGAAGAGACCCAGTACTTC.

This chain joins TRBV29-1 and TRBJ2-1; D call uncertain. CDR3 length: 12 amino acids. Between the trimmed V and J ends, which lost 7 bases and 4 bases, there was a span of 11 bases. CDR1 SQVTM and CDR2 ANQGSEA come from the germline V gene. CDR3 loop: CSGVLGYNEQFF. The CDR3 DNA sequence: TGCAGCGGGGTTTTGGGGTACAATGAGCAGTTCTTC.

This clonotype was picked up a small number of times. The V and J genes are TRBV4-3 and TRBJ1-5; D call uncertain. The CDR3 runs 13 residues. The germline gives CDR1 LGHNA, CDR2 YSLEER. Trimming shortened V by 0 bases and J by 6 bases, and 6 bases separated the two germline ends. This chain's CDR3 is CASSQENGQPQHF. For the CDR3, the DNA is TGCGCCAGCAGCCAAGAAAATGGTCAGCCCCAGCATTTT.

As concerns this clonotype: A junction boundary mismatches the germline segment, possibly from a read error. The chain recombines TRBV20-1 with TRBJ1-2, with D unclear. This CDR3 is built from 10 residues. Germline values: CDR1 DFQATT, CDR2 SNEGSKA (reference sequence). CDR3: CSARDSGCTF. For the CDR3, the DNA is TGCAGTGCTAGAGACAGTGGCTGCACCTTC.

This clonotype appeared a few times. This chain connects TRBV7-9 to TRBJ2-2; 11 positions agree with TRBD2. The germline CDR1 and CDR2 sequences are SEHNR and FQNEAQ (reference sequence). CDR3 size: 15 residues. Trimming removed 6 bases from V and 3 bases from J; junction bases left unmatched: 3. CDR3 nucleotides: TGTGCCAGCAGTACGACTAGCGGGGACACCGGGGAGCTGTTTTTT. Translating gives CASSTTSGDTGELFF.

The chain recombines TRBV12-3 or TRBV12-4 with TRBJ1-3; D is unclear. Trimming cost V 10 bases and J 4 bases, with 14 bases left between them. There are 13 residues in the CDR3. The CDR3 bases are TGTGCCAACACCCCGTCGGGAGGAAACACCATATATTTT. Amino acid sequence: CANTPSGGNTIYF.

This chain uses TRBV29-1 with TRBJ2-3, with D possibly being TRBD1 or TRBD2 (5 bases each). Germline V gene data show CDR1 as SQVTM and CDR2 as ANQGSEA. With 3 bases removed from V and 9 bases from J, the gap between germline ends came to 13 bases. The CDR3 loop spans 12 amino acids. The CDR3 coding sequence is TGCAGCGTTGAGTTGTGGGACCGCACGCAGTATTTT. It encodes CSVELWDRTQYF.

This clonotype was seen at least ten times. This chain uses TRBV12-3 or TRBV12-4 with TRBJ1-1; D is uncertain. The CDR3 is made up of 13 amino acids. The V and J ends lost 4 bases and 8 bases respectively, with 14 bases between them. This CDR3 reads CASSSPTRREAFF. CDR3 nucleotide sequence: TGTGCCAGCAGTTCCCCTACGAGACGGGAAGCTTTCTTT.

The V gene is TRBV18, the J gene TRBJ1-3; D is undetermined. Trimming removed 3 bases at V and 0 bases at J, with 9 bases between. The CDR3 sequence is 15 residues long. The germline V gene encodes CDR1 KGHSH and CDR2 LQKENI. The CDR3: CASSPEAYSGNTIYF. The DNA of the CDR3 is TGTGCCAGCTCACCTGAGGCTTACTCTGGAAACACCATATATTTT.

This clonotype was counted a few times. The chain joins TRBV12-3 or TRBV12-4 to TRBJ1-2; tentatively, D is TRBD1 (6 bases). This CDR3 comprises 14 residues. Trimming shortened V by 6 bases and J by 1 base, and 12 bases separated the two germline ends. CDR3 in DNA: TGTGCCAGCAGACAGGACAGCGTTAACTATGGCTACACCTTC. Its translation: CASRQDSVNYGYTF.

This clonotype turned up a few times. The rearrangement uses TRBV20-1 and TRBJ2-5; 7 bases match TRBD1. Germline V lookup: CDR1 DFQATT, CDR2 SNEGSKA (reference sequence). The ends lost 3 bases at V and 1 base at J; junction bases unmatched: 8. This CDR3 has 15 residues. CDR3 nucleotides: TGCAGTGCTAGCATTACAGGGGCGATCCAAGAGACCCAGTACTTC. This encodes CSASITGAIQETQYF.

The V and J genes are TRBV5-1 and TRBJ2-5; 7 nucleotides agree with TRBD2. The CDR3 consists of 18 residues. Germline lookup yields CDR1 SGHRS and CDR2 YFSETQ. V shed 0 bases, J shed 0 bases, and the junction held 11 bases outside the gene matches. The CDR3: CASSLAGTTSRNQETQYF. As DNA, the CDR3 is TGCGCCAGCAGCTTGGCCGGGACGACTAGCCGCAACCAAGAGACCCAGTACTTC. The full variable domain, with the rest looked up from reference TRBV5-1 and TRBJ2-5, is KAGVTQTPRYLIKTRGQQVTLSCSPISGHRSVSWYQQTPGQGLQFLFEYFSETQRNKGNFPGRFSGRQFSNSRSEMNVSTLELGDSALYLCASSLAGTTSRNQETQYFGPGTRLLVL.